These 7 T cell receptor beta chains share one sample of origin, sequenced in a study of blood T cell repertoires in COVID-19. The data were produced by immunoSEQ multiplex PCR, yet TCRdb's version contains in-frame clones alone and is incomplete. Of about 24,000 clones listed, around 86% were seen once; the top ten hold over 25%. Sequenced input: peripheral blood. The receptors derive from a human donor with active COVID-19. The donor label of this sample is uncertain.

The chain carries TRBV18 and TRBJ1-4; D is unresolved. This CDR3 comprises 14 residues. Deletions cut 3 bases from V and 3 bases from J, with 8 bases between. CDR1 KGHSH and CDR2 LQKENI come from the germline V gene. The CDR3 sequence: CASSPVTANEKLFF. In DNA form, the CDR3 reads TGTGCCAGCTCACCCGTCACAGCTAATGAAAAACTGTTTTTT.

V and J are TRBV6-5 and TRBJ1-3; the match to TRBD1 covers 7 bases. The germline V gene encodes CDR1 MNHEY and CDR2 SVGAGI. The trim removed 5 bases at V and 4 bases at J, leaving 8 bases unmatched. The CDR3 runs 15 residues. The DNA of the CDR3 is TGTGCCAGCAGTCGACAGGGAAGTCTCGGAAACACCATATATTTT. As protein: CASSRQGSLGNTIYF.

The chain uses TRBV2 and TRBJ1-2, with D perhaps TRBD1 (6 bases). The germline V and J ends were trimmed by 2 bases and 5 bases, with 12 bases remaining between them. From germline, CDR1 is SNHLY and CDR2 FYNNEI. The CDR3 runs to 14 residues. The CDR3 DNA reads as TGTGCCAGCAGTGAACAGGGGCAGGGTTATGGCTACACCTTC. Its protein product is CASSEQGQGYGYTF.

V is TRBV27 and J is TRBJ1-2, with 9 positions matching TRBD1. The trim removed 6 bases at V and 7 bases at J, leaving 6 bases unmatched. The CDR3 has 13 residues. Germline CDR1 reads MNHEY; CDR2 reads SMNVEV (reference sequence). The DNA for the CDR3 is TGTGCCAGCAGAACAGGGGGCGCGAGTGGCTACACCTTC. Translation: CASRTGGASGYTF.

The chain links TRBV18 to TRBJ2-3; 7 bases match TRBD2. The CDR3 is made up of 16 amino acids. Germline V gives CDR1 KGHSH, CDR2 LQKENI. Trimming took 1 base from V and 5 from J; bases not matched to a gene: 9. The chain's CDR3 is CASSPQAGKPGDTQYF. The CDR3 DNA reads TGTGCCAGCTCACCACAAGCGGGGAAGCCAGGAGATACGCAGTATTTT.

This chain joins TRBV28 and TRBJ1-5; possible D gene TRBD1, 6 bases. Trimming stripped 6 bases from V and 7 bases from J, with 16 bases between. This CDR3 is built from 14 residues. Germline CDR1 reads MDHEN; CDR2 reads SYDVKM. CDR3 sequence: CASRTDRLRQPQHF. The CDR3, as DNA: TGTGCCAGCAGAACCGACAGGCTCAGGCAGCCCCAGCATTTT. The complete variable domain, with remaining parts taken from reference TRBV28 and TRBJ1-5, reads DVKVTQSSRYLVKRTGEKVFLECVQDMDHENMFWYRQDPGLGLRLIYFSYDVKMKEKGDIPEGYSVSREKKERFSLILESASTNQTSMYLCASRTDRLRQPQHFGDGTRLSIL.

V and J are TRBV24-1 and TRBJ2-5, with TRBD2 identical over 8 bases. The CDR3 length is 14 residues. Germline loops: CDR1 KGHDR, CDR2 SFDVKD. Trimming at V came to 8 bases and at J to 3 bases, leaving 7 bases not matched to a gene. This chain's CDR3 is CATTGRSGKETQYF. CDR3 DNA: TGTGCCACCACCGGGCGTAGCGGGAAAGAGACCCAGTACTTC.